The 25 T cell receptor beta chains below were found in one sample sequenced in a study of response to subunit inactivated influenza vaccine (dated by TCRdb to the late 2010s). Library construction relied on RT-PCR. Instrument used: Illumina HiSeq 2500. In TCRdb, the public reads were trimmed at Q25 with fastp and aligned with MiXCR, with productive beta chains retained. Rows merge per CDR3 protein into single entries with the most common DNA and genes. The sample table shows more than 700,000 distinct CDR3 sequences, and roughly 20% are seen once. In total, the top ten clones hold roughly a tenth of the sample. The sequencing here drew on PBMCs from blood, taken about 5 days after vaccination. All receptors derive from a man aged 50-60 years who received an inactivated influenza vaccine. Donor details come from another sample of the same person, matched by shared clones.

The chain joins TRBV20-1 to TRBJ2-5; a weak D match, TRBD1 (6 bases). Trimming removed 1 base at V and 2 bases at J, with 11 bases between. The CDR3 has 14 amino acids. CDR1 DFQATT and CDR2 SNEGSKA come from the germline V gene (reference sequence). The CDR3 here is CSARGDTSQETQYF. The CDR3, as DNA: TGCAGTGCTAGAGGGGACACTTCGCAAGAGACCCAGTACTTC.

The rearrangement links TRBV20-1 to TRBJ2-5; the match to TRBD2 covers 15 bases. The germline gives CDR1 DFQATT, CDR2 SNEGSKA (reference sequence). This CDR3 has 16 amino acids. Trimming at V came to 4 bases and at J to 3 bases, leaving 6 bases not matched to a gene. The CDR3 DNA reads as TGCAGTGCTACCCCGGGACTAGCGGGAGGTAAAGAGACCCAGTACTTC. Its translation: CSATPGLAGGKETQYF.

Here the CDR3 reads CASSLVPAMNTEAFF. In DNA form, the CDR3 reads TGTGCCAGCAGCTTAGTCCCGGCTATGAACACTGAAGCTTTCTTT. The chain couples TRBV7-2 to TRBJ1-1; no clear D. Trimming shortened V by 1 base and J by 0 bases, and 9 bases separated the two germline ends. Looked up from germline, CDR1 is SGHTA and CDR2 is FQGNSA. CDR3 length: 15 residues.

The CDR3 nucleotides read TGTGCCAGCAGCGAGAGCGGGTCGGGCTTGGATACGCAGTATTTT. Its protein product is CASSESGSGLDTQYF. The gene calls are TRBV3-1 and TRBJ2-3; TRBD2 might be the D (6 bases). Germline V CDR1 and CDR2: LGHDT, YNNKEL (reference sequence). V lost 5 bases and J 6 bases, leaving 18 bases between the germline ends. CDR3 length: 15 residues.

The V gene is TRBV21-1, the J gene TRBJ1-6. TRBV21-1 has pseudogene status. This CDR3 is 12 amino acids long. DNA of the CDR3: TGTGCCAGGGCTCTACAGACTTCACCCCTCCACTTT. It yields the protein CARALQTSPLHF.

The rearrangement links TRBV28 to TRBJ2-7; D is possibly TRBD1 or TRBD2 (5 bases each). CDR1 and CDR2 from the germline V gene are MDHEN and SYDVKM. Trimming took 7 bases from V and 4 from J, leaving 23 bases between them. The CDR3 extends over 16 amino acids. CDR3 bases: TGTGCCAGCACACTTCCGGGGCTTAGTGGTGTTTACGAGCAGTACTTC. Encoded protein: CASTLPGLSGVYEQYF. The complete variable domain, with remaining parts taken from reference TRBV28 and TRBJ2-7, reads DVKVTQSSRYLVKRTGEKVFLECVQDMDHENMFWYRQDPGLGLRLIYFSYDVKMKEKGDIPEGYSVSREKKERFSLILESASTNQTSMYLCASTLPGLSGVYEQYFGPGTRLTVT.

This clonotype was observed a few times. This rearrangement joins TRBV12-3 or TRBV12-4 to TRBJ2-1, with 9 bases aligning to TRBD2. The trim removed 2 bases at V and 4 bases at J, leaving 6 bases unmatched. This CDR3 has 16 residues. The DNA of the CDR3 is TGTGCCAGCAGTTTACGTAGCGGGAGCAAGTACAATGAGCAGTTCTTC. Translated, it gives CASSLRSGSKYNEQFF.

This clonotype has only a few counts. The chain has TRBV20-1 and TRBJ2-3; 8 bases match TRBD2. Germline V gene sequence: CDR1 DFQATT, CDR2 SNEGSKA (reference sequence). CDR3 length: 14 amino acids. Losses at the gene ends were 7 bases for V and 3 bases for J; bases not matched to a gene: 9. CDR3 bases: TGCAGTGGCCAGGGGCGGGGGGCTACAGATACGCAGTATTTT. It codes for CSGQGRGATDTQYF.

Concerning this clonotype: One end of the junction does not line up with germline, which may come from a read error. The chain joins TRBV2 to TRBJ1-2; perhaps TRBD1 as D (6 bases). The CDR3 is made up of 14 amino acids. CDR1 SNHLY and CDR2 FYNNEI come from the germline V gene. The CDR3 DNA reads TGTGCCAGCAGTGATATTACAGGGACCTATGCCTACACCTTC. Its protein product is CASSDITGTYAYTF.

The chain employs TRBV4-2 and TRBJ2-1, with 12 bases matching TRBD2. Germline V CDR1 and CDR2: LGHNA, YNFKEQ. The V segment lost 3 bases and the J segment 8 bases; nucleotides outside the gene matches: 11. CDR3 length equals 17 residues. CDR3: CASSHEGTSGPGDEQFF. The CDR3 nucleotides are TGTGCCAGCAGCCATGAGGGGACTAGCGGGCCCGGGGATGAGCAGTTCTTC.

This chain joins TRBV20-1 and TRBJ2-3, with 8 nucleotides matching TRBD1. The CDR3 contains 15 residues. Germline values: CDR1 DFQATT, CDR2 SNEGSKA (reference sequence). J gave up 2 bases and V 6 bases, and 10 bases lay outside the gene matches. The CDR3 here is CSAIPDRGNTDTQYF. Here the CDR3 DNA reads TGCAGTGCCATCCCCGACAGGGGAAACACAGATACGCAGTATTTT.

The rearrangement joins TRBV20-1 to TRBJ2-1, with TRBD2 matching 15 bases. Looked up from germline, CDR1 is DFQATT and CDR2 is SNEGSKA (reference sequence). The CDR3 is 18 amino acids. The junction had 12 bases not matched to a gene; V was cut back by 5 bases and J by 4 bases. As DNA, the CDR3 is TGCAGTGCTGGGGGACTAGCGGGAGGCCTTCGGGATTACAATGAGCAGTTCTTC. As protein: CSAGGLAGGLRDYNEQFF.

This clonotype was counted once. The gene calls are TRBV28 and TRBJ1-5; a possible D gene is TRBD1 (5 bases). Trimming took off 7 bases at V and 5 bases at J, with 12 bases between the two ends. Germline values: CDR1 MDHEN, CDR2 SYDVKM. The CDR3 sequence is 13 residues long. The CDR3 here is CASTPWGDQPQHF. CDR3 nucleotides: TGTGCCAGCACCCCTTGGGGGGATCAGCCCCAGCATTTT.

The CDR3 protein is CAISEGAGELFF. DNA of the CDR3: TGTGCCATCAGTGAAGGGGCCGGGGAGCTGTTTTTT. The V call is TRBV10-3, the J call TRBJ2-2; D may be TRBD1 (5 bases). This CDR3 region has 12 residues. The ends were cut back, 3 bases at V and 6 bases at J, with 5 bases in the middle. Germline V lookup: CDR1 ENHRY, CDR2 SYGVKD.

This chain uses TRBV6-2 or TRBV6-3 with TRBJ2-3; TRBD2 matches at 11 bases. CDR3 length: 15 amino acids. Germline V lookup: CDR1 MNHEY, CDR2 SVGEGT. The ends lost 5 bases at V and 8 bases at J; junction bases unmatched: 9. The CDR3 DNA reads as TGTGCCAGCAGTCTCACTAGCGGGGGTGGCGGTACGCAGTATTTT. Its translation: CASSLTSGGGGTQYF.

The chain combines TRBV27 with TRBJ2-7; possibly TRBD1 for D (6 bases). CDR1 is MNHEY and CDR2 is SMNVEV in the germline V gene (reference sequence). The CDR3 runs 14 residues. V was cut by 5 bases and J by 6 bases, with 17 bases left in between. The DNA for the CDR3 is TGTGCCAGCAGTACAATCCACGGACAGATCGAGCAGTACTTC. It codes for CASSTIHGQIEQYF.

The gene calls are TRBV6-2 or TRBV6-3 and TRBJ2-7; 8 bases match TRBD2. Germline lookup yields CDR1 MNHEY and CDR2 SVGEGT. The CDR3 covers 14 residues. V shed 6 bases and J 2 bases; nucleotides not matched to a gene: 6. In DNA form, the CDR3 reads TGTGCCAGCAGGGTAGCGGGGCTTACCTACGAGCAGTACTTC. Translated, it gives CASRVAGLTYEQYF.

This clonotype has more than one count but fewer than ten. V and J are TRBV27 and TRBJ1-6; D unclear. The V gene lost 8 bases and the J gene lost 0 bases, with 11 bases spanning the gap. The CDR3 covers 15 residues. Germline CDR1 reads MNHEY; CDR2 reads SMNVEV (reference sequence). The CDR3 loop reads CASHGSGSYNSPLHF. Here the CDR3 DNA reads TGTGCCAGCCATGGGAGCGGCTCCTATAATTCACCCCTCCACTTT.

This clonotype was seen only a few times. The chain has TRBV5-1 and TRBJ1-5; possibly TRBD1 for D (5 bases). V shed 0 bases and J shed 2 bases, with 9 bases lying between them. Per germline, CDR1 SGHRS and CDR2 YFSETQ. This CDR3 region has 15 residues. The CDR3 reads CASSLGTGRNQPQHF. The CDR3 DNA reads as TGCGCCAGCAGCTTGGGTACGGGGCGCAATCAGCCCCAGCATTTT.

This clonotype was counted between two and nine times. The rearrangement joins TRBV7-9 to TRBJ2-1; perhaps TRBD1 as D (5 bases). Germline lookup yields CDR1 SEHNR and CDR2 FQNEAQ (reference sequence). The V end lost 7 bases, the J end lost 5 bases, and 9 bases lay between the germline ends. The CDR3 is 12 amino acids. For the CDR3, the DNA is TGTGCCAGCACCCAGGGAAACAATGAGCAGTTCTTC. The encoded protein is CASTQGNNEQFF. The entire variable domain, with the rest obtained from reference TRBV7-9 and TRBJ2-1, is as follows: DTGVSQNPRHKITKRGQNVTFRCDPISEHNRLYWYRQTLGQGPEFLTYFQNEAQLEKSRLLSDRFSAERPKGSFSTLEIQRTEQGDSAMYLCASTQGNNEQFFGPGTRLTVL.

The chain carries TRBV20-1 and TRBJ1-2, with D perhaps matching TRBD1 (5 bases). CDR1 and CDR2 (germline): DFQATT, SNEGSKA (reference sequence). The CDR3 sequence is 13 residues long. V was shortened by 3 bases and J by 0 bases, with 8 bases between the two germline ends. The CDR3, as DNA: TGCAGTGCTAGTGGGGACGCTAACTATGGCTACACCTTC. It translates to CSASGDANYGYTF.

This clonotype was recorded at least ten times. The chain has TRBV12-3 or TRBV12-4 and TRBJ2-1; 7 bases line up with TRBD2. The CDR3 totals 15 residues. Losses at the gene ends were 2 bases for V and 3 bases for J; bases not matched to a gene: 4. CDR3 residues: CASSLFPSGYNEQFF. As DNA, the CDR3 is TGTGCCAGCAGTTTATTCCCTAGCGGCTACAATGAGCAGTTCTTC.

The rearrangement links TRBV5-6 to TRBJ1-2; TRBD1 aligns across 10 bases. The germline CDR1 and CDR2 sequences are SGHDT and YYEEEE. V lost 4 bases to trimming and J lost 3 bases; unmatched junction nucleotides: 12. The CDR3 is 17 amino acids. The CDR3: CASSPLTGGAKDYGYTF. The CDR3 region has the DNA TGTGCCAGCAGCCCTCTGACAGGGGGCGCGAAGGACTATGGCTACACCTTC.

The rearrangement links TRBV25-1 to TRBJ1-2; tentatively, D is TRBD1 (6 bases). Germline assignment: CDR1 MGHDK and CDR2 SYGVNS. The length of the CDR3 is 16 residues. V shed 2 bases and J shed 4 bases, with 17 bases lying between them. In nucleotides, the CDR3 is TGTGCCAGCAGTGAAACAAACAGGGTTTTTGGCTATGGCTACACCTTC. It is translated as CASSETNRVFGYGYTF.

The chain employs TRBV25-1 and TRBJ1-1; TRBD1 agrees at 10 bases. V dropped 8 bases and J dropped 1; count of bases not matched to a gene: 4. The CDR3 contains 14 residues. CDR1 is MGHDK, CDR2 SYGVNS, per germline. The CDR3 loop is CASSGQGWNTEAFF. The CDR3 DNA reads TGTGCCAGCTCGGGACAGGGGTGGAACACTGAAGCTTTCTTT.